This section outlines one T cell receptor beta chain sequence together with its context. Libraries were prepared by immunoSEQ multiplex PCR; TCRdb keeps only in-frame clonotypes and omits some of them. The sample lists over 50,000 clones, around nine tenths occurring once. This sample was included in a study of T cell changes during pregnancy in multiple sclerosis. V was trimmed by 1 base and J by 11 bases, leaving 12 bases between them. The V gene's germline CDR1 is MNHNS and CDR2 SASEGT. The CDR3 extends over 14 amino acids. What was sequenced was peripheral blood from another person, used as feeder cells. This chain uses TRBV6-1 with TRBJ1-6; D unresolved. The TCR originated in a human donor whose cells served as feeder cells for cultures in a pregnancy study. Here the CDR3 DNA reads TGTGCCAGCAGTGAAGTACGGTCCCCTCCACCCCTCCACTTT. It yields the protein CASSEVRSPPPLHF.